This entry lists 5 T cell receptor beta chains sequenced from one sample in a study of neurological immune-mediated disorders. TCRdb itself ran the 5' RACE reads through MiXCR, one entry per CDR3 protein. The sample has roughly 55,000 distinct CDR3 sequences, 16% seen once. Sequencing was carried out using PBMCs. Every receptor here comes from a man aged 60 to 75 in good health.

This clonotype was found many times. This sequence joins TRBV4-1 and TRBJ2-3; 10 nucleotides agree with TRBD2. CDR1 is MGHRA, CDR2 YSYEKL, per germline. The trim removed 5 bases at V and 3 bases at J, leaving 8 bases unmatched. This CDR3 comprises 16 residues. The CDR3 is CASSLLLAGWTDTQYF. CDR3 sequence (DNA): TGCGCCAGCAGCTTATTACTAGCGGGATGGACAGATACGCAGTATTTT.

This clonotype was found many times. This chain uses TRBV7-2 with TRBJ2-2, with 10 positions matching TRBD2. With V trimmed by 7 bases and J by 6 bases, 8 bases remained unmatched. The CDR3 consists of 15 residues. CDR1 is SGHTA, CDR2 FQGNSA, per germline. CDR3 coding DNA: TGTGCCAGCATCTGGAGACTAGCGGGCCCCGGGGAGCTGTTTTTT. It translates to CASIWRLAGPGELFF. The full variable domain, with the rest looked up from reference TRBV7-2 and TRBJ2-2, is GAGVSQSPSNKVTEKGKDVELRCDPISGHTALYWYRQSLGQGLEFLIYFQGNSAPDKSGLPSDRFSAERTGGSVSTLTIQRTQQEDSAVYLCASIWRLAGPGELFFGEGSRLTVL.

There are many counts of this clonotype. The chain recombines TRBV27 with TRBJ2-3; a weak D match, TRBD2 (5 bases). The CDR3 consists of 14 residues. The V end lost 2 bases, the J end lost 5 bases, and 11 bases lay between the germline ends. Germline V gene sequence: CDR1 MNHEY, CDR2 SMNVEV (reference sequence). The CDR3 loop is CASSLTPSGDTQYF. The CDR3 region has the DNA TGTGCCAGCAGTTTAACCCCAAGCGGAGATACGCAGTATTTT.

This clonotype was counted ten times or more. The chain combines TRBV7-3 with TRBJ2-2, with D tentatively TRBD2 (6 bases). V was shortened by 4 bases and J by 5 bases, with 11 bases between the two germline ends. Per germline, CDR1 SGHTA and CDR2 FQGTGA. CDR3 length equals 14 residues. The CDR3 protein is CASSSNGGTGELFF. CDR3 sequence (DNA): TGTGCCAGCAGCTCCAACGGGGGAACCGGGGAGCTGTTTTTT.

This clonotype was recorded many times. This chain joins TRBV28 and TRBJ2-7; D may be TRBD1 (6 bases). CDR3 length equals 13 residues. From germline, CDR1 is MDHEN and CDR2 SYDVKM. The V gene lost 5 bases and the J gene lost 5 bases, with 13 bases spanning the gap. The CDR3, as DNA: TGTGCCAGCAGTGGACAGAAACCCCACGAGCAGTACTTC. Amino acids: CASSGQKPHEQYF.